Below are 21 T cell receptor beta chains sequenced from a single sample in a study of blood T cell repertoires in COVID-19. The protocol was immunoSEQ multiplex PCR, while the TCRdb copy is restricted to in-frame clones and leaves out a portion. Found here are a few hundred thousand clones, roughly 82% of them singletons; the top ten hold around 1.5%. The specimen sequenced was peripheral blood. The receptors come from a woman aged 45-60 years with acute or convalescent COVID-19.

This chain's CDR3 is CASSFDVRGQNSPLHF. CDR3 coding DNA: TGTGCCAGCAGTTTCGACGTCAGGGGGCAAAATTCACCCCTCCACTTT. The V and J genes are TRBV27 and TRBJ1-6; 8 bases fit TRBD1. Germline V CDR1 and CDR2: MNHEY, SMNVEV (reference sequence). Germline trimming cut 3 bases from V and 7 bases from J; bases unmatched to any gene: 8. CDR3 length equals 16 residues.

The chain carries TRBV10-3 and TRBJ2-3; 10 positions match TRBD2. The CDR3 length is 14 residues. J was trimmed by 4 bases and V by 6 bases; bases with no gene match: 4. Germline lookup yields CDR1 ENHRY and CDR2 SYGVKD. The chain's CDR3 is CAISLAGGSDTQYF. CDR3 sequence (DNA): TGTGCCATCAGCTTAGCGGGAGGTTCAGATACGCAGTATTTT.

This chain's CDR3 is CASSSSGPQETQYF. DNA of the CDR3: TGTGCCAGCAGTTCAAGCGGGCCCCAAGAGACCCAGTACTTC. This chain joins TRBV28 and TRBJ2-5, with D perhaps matching TRBD2 (6 bases). Per germline, CDR1 MDHEN and CDR2 SYDVKM. Deletions cut 4 bases from V and 1 base from J, with 10 bases between. The CDR3 sequence is 14 residues long. Looking up the rest from reference TRBV28 and TRBJ2-5 gives the full variable domain: DVKVTQSSRYLVKRTGEKVFLECVQDMDHENMFWYRQDPGLGLRLIYFSYDVKMKEKGDIPEGYSVSREKKERFSLILESASTNQTSMYLCASSSSGPQETQYFGPGTRLLVL.

V is TRBV6-1 and J is TRBJ1-2; the D gene is possibly TRBD1 (5 bases). CDR1 and CDR2 from the germline V gene are MNHNS and SASEGT. Trimming pared 2 bases from V and 9 bases from J, leaving 13 bases between. The CDR3 is 13 residues long. CDR3 loop: CASSERVRASYTF. CDR3 DNA: TGTGCCAGCAGTGAAAGAGTCAGGGCCAGCTACACCTTC.

V and J are TRBV24-1 and TRBJ1-5, with D possibly being TRBD1 (6 bases). Trimming stripped 5 bases from V and 4 bases from J, with 17 bases between. The CDR3 length is 16 residues. Germline V CDR1 and CDR2: KGHDR, SFDVKD. The CDR3 DNA reads TGTGCCACCAGTGCCATCGCCCGGGACACAAATCAGCCCCAGCATTTT. This codes for CATSAIARDTNQPQHF.

The chain joins TRBV11-2 to TRBJ2-1; D uncertain. Germline loops: CDR1 SGHAT, CDR2 FQNNGV. CDR3 length equals 13 residues. Trimming removed 4 bases at V and 10 bases at J, with 14 bases between. CDR3 sequence: CASSSKAAGEQFF. For the CDR3, the DNA is TGTGCCAGCAGCTCAAAGGCCGCCGGGGAGCAGTTCTTC.

The chain uses TRBV24-1 and TRBJ2-7; TRBD2 agrees at 10 bases. The CDR3 totals 15 residues. Looked up from germline, CDR1 is KGHDR and CDR2 is SFDVKD. The V segment lost 5 bases and the J segment 2 bases; nucleotides outside the gene matches: 5. The CDR3 is CATSAGLAAPYEQYF. The CDR3 coding sequence is TGTGCCACCAGTGCCGGACTAGCGGCCCCCTACGAGCAGTACTTC.

The chain employs TRBV29-1 and TRBJ1-3, with 8 bases aligning to TRBD1. The CDR3 contains 18 residues. Germline V lookup: CDR1 SQVTM, CDR2 ANQGSEA. V gave up 0 bases and J gave up 0 bases; unmatched junction bases: 10. In nucleotides, the CDR3 is TGCAGCGTTGAAGAATGGTGGCAGGGGGCGAGCTCTGGAAACACCATATATTTT. Protein sequence: CSVEEWWQGASSGNTIYF.

The V and J genes are TRBV19 and TRBJ2-1; 12 bases line up with TRBD2. The CDR3 loop spans 14 amino acids. The V segment lost 6 bases and the J segment 8 bases; nucleotides outside the gene matches: 5. Germline CDR1 reads LNHDA; CDR2 reads SQIVND (reference sequence). The CDR3 DNA reads TGTGCCAGTAGGGAGACTAGCGGGAGATATGAGCAGTTCTTC. As protein: CASRETSGRYEQFF.

This rearrangement joins TRBV28 to TRBJ1-1; 7 bases agree with TRBD1. The germline gives CDR1 MDHEN, CDR2 SYDVKM. The CDR3 is 12 residues long. V dropped 6 bases and J dropped 6; count of bases not matched to a gene: 4. The DNA for the CDR3 is TGTGCCAGCAGCCATCAGGGGGCTGAAGCTTTCTTT. Translated: CASSHQGAEAFF. Looking up the rest from reference TRBV28 and TRBJ1-1 gives the full variable domain: DVKVTQSSRYLVKRTGEKVFLECVQDMDHENMFWYRQDPGLGLRLIYFSYDVKMKEKGDIPEGYSVSREKKERFSLILESASTNQTSMYLCASSHQGAEAFFGQGTRLTVV.

In its sample, this clone was seen a few times. The chain couples TRBV19 to TRBJ2-7; D is ambiguous. Germline CDR1 and CDR2: LNHDA and SQIVND (reference sequence). V lost 3 bases to trimming and J lost 0 bases, with 6 bases between them. CDR3 length equals 13 residues. The CDR3 coding sequence is TGTGCCAGTAGTATTGGCACCTCCTACGAGCAGTACTTC. Translation: CASSIGTSYEQYF. The full variable domain, with the rest looked up from reference TRBV19 and TRBJ2-7, is DGGITQSPKYLFRKEGQNVTLSCEQNLNHDAMYWYRQDPGQGLRLIYYSQIVNDFQKGDIAEGYSVSREKKESFPLTVTSAQKNPTAFYLCASSIGTSYEQYFGPGTRLTVT.

The V and J genes are TRBV19 and TRBJ1-4; TRBD1 matches 8 bases. The CDR3 covers 15 residues. The germline V gene encodes CDR1 LNHDA and CDR2 SQIVND (reference sequence). The junction had 9 bases not matched to a gene; V was cut back by 9 bases and J by 3 bases. The CDR3: CASQDRAISNEKLFF. The CDR3 bases are TGTGCCAGCCAGGACAGGGCTATCTCTAATGAAAAACTGTTTTTT.

The V call is TRBV27, the J call TRBJ2-2; a possible D gene is TRBD2 (6 bases). The CDR3 totals 14 residues. Germline values: CDR1 MNHEY, CDR2 SMNVEV (reference sequence). With 3 bases removed from V and 6 bases from J, the gap between germline ends came to 11 bases. DNA for the CDR3: TGTGCCAGCAGTTTGAGGGGAGGTTCCGGGGAGCTGTTTTTT. Translated: CASSLRGGSGELFF.

This rearrangement joins TRBV20-1 to TRBJ2-5; D not resolved. The CDR3 runs to 12 residues. Germline V gene data show CDR1 as DFQATT and CDR2 as SNEGSKA (reference sequence). The V end lost 3 bases, the J end lost 4 bases, and 9 bases lay between the germline ends. The CDR3 DNA follows: TGCAGTGCTAGTCGGTCGTTAGAGACCCAGTACTTC. This encodes CSASRSLETQYF.

In this sample, this clone turned up a few times. The chain carries TRBV28 and TRBJ2-3, with 11 nucleotides matching TRBD2. After removal of 6 bases from V and 1 base from J, the junction contained 12 bases not matched to a gene. CDR3 length equals 18 residues. Germline CDR1 and CDR2: MDHEN and SYDVKM. The CDR3 DNA sequence: TGTGCCAGCAGCCAAAATTACCAACTAGCGGGGGGCACAGATACGCAGTATTTT. Translated, it gives CASSQNYQLAGGTDTQYF.

The rearrangement links TRBV28 to TRBJ1-3; the D is unclear. Between the trimmed V and J ends, which lost 3 bases and 2 bases, there was a span of 8 bases. CDR3 length: 14 residues. CDR1 is MDHEN, CDR2 SYDVKM, per germline. The CDR3 is CASSLDLAGNTIYF. CDR3 bases: TGTGCCAGCAGTTTGGACTTGGCTGGAAACACCATATATTTT.

The rearrangement joins TRBV6-1 to TRBJ1-2; D unresolved. The germline V gene encodes CDR1 MNHNS and CDR2 SASEGT. This CDR3 spans 14 amino acids. The V end lost 1 base, the J end lost 5 bases, and 11 bases lay between the germline ends. The CDR3 loop is CASSEGGFLYGYTF. In DNA, the CDR3 is TGTGCCAGCAGTGAAGGTGGCTTTTTGTATGGCTACACCTTC.

The chain carries TRBV28 and TRBJ1-5; TRBD1 agrees at 9 bases. From germline, CDR1 is MDHEN and CDR2 SYDVKM. The V gene end was trimmed by 5 bases and the J gene end by 7 bases; junction bases not matched to a gene: 12. This CDR3 has 16 residues. In nucleotides, the CDR3 is TGTGCCAGCAGTCCAAGGGACAGGGCTGCGAAACAGCCCCAGCATTTT. Its protein is CASSPRDRAAKQPQHF.

This chain uses TRBV28 with TRBJ2-7, with a possible D match to TRBD1 (5 bases). The germline CDR1 and CDR2 sequences are MDHEN and SYDVKM. V lost 1 base to trimming and J lost 0 bases, with 7 bases between them. The CDR3 totals 14 residues. As DNA, the CDR3 is TGTGCCAGCAGTTTATTAGACAGCTCCTACGAGCAGTACTTC. Translating it yields CASSLLDSSYEQYF.

J is TRBJ2-7 and V is TRBV19; D may be TRBD2 (6 bases). V was trimmed by 3 bases and J by 3 bases, leaving 9 bases between them. CDR1 is LNHDA, CDR2 SQIVND, per germline (reference sequence). The CDR3 extends over 13 amino acids. CDR3 nucleotides: TGTGCCAGTAGTATCATGGAGGGCTACGAGCAGTACTTC. Its translation: CASSIMEGYEQYF.

The chain employs TRBV7-2 and TRBJ1-3; D unclear. CDR1 and CDR2 (germline): SGHTA, FQGNSA. CDR3 size: 14 residues. Trimming stripped 5 bases from V and 4 bases from J, with 12 bases between. In DNA, the CDR3 is TGTGCCAGCAGCCCCGCTAATGCCGGAAACACCATATATTTT. It specifies CASSPANAGNTIYF.